Shown below are 20 T cell receptor beta chains from a single sample sequenced in a study of cytomegalovirus exposure and HLA in healthy donors. Primers included in the PCR were 60 Vbeta and 13 Jbeta primers. Repertoires were generated with immunoSEQ multiplex PCR, while TCRdb's copy carries only in-frame clones and drops some. This table holds more than 85,000 clones, roughly 63% found once. Sequencing was done on a sample of PBMCs. All receptors derive from a woman aged 70-85 years in good health and CMV-seropositive.

The chain uses TRBV19 and TRBJ1-2, with 9 bases that match TRBD1. The CDR3 has 13 amino acids. V was pared by 4 bases and J by 8 bases, with 5 bases of the junction left unmatched. CDR1 is LNHDA, CDR2 SQIVND, per germline (reference sequence). DNA of the CDR3: TGTGCCAGTAGTAGGGACAGGGTGGACGGCTACACCTTC. Its translation: CASSRDRVDGYTF. The full variable domain, completed using reference TRBV19 and TRBJ1-2, is DGGITQSPKYLFRKEGQNVTLSCEQNLNHDAMYWYRQDPGQGLRLIYYSQIVNDFQKGDIAEGYSVSREKKESFPLTVTSAQKNPTAFYLCASSRDRVDGYTFGSGTRLTVV.

Comment on this clone: This sample also contains other DNA sequences that code for the same CDR3. V usage is TRBV30 and J usage is TRBJ1-5, with D possibly being TRBD1 (6 bases). V lost 0 bases and J 2 bases, leaving 8 bases between the germline ends. This CDR3 is 14 amino acids long. The V gene's germline CDR1 is GTSNPN and CDR2 SVGIG (reference sequence). The CDR3 DNA follows: TGTGCCTGGAGTGTGTCAGGGGGCAATCAGCCCCAGCATTTT. As protein: CAWSVSGGNQPQHF.

The CDR3 DNA reads as TGTGCCTGGAGCTCGGGACAGACGCCCTTGGAGACCCAGTACTTC. Amino acid sequence: CAWSSGQTPLETQYF. V usage is TRBV30 and J usage is TRBJ2-5; 7 bases align to TRBD1. CDR3 length: 15 residues. Germline V lookup: CDR1 GTSNPN, CDR2 SVGIG (reference sequence). J gave up 5 bases and V 3 bases, and 12 bases lay outside the gene matches.

The J gene is TRBJ1-1, the V gene TRBV11-3; possibly TRBD1 for D (6 bases). Trimming pared 5 bases from V and 7 bases from J, leaving 17 bases between. Germline-derived CDR1 and CDR2 are SGHNT and YENEEA. The CDR3 runs to 14 residues. The CDR3 here is CASSLGAGNDEAFF. The CDR3 bases are TGTGCCAGCAGCCTGGGGGCAGGGAATGATGAAGCTTTCTTT. Variable domain in full (rest from reference TRBV11-3 and TRBJ1-1): EAGVVQSPRYKIIEKKQPVAFWCNPISGHNTLYWYLQNLGQGPELLIRYENEEAVDDSQLPKDRFSAERLKGVDSTLKIQPAELGDSAVYLCASSLGAGNDEAFFGQGTRLTVV.

The chain carries TRBV4-1 and TRBJ1-6, with D possibly TRBD1 on 6 matching bases. Trimming cost V 0 bases and J 16 bases, with 19 bases left between them. CDR3 length: 15 amino acids. Germline-derived CDR1 and CDR2 are MGHRA and YSYEKL. The CDR3 reads CASSQDLDRSANLHF. CDR3 bases: TGCGCCAGCAGCCAAGATCTTGACAGGAGCGCGAATCTCCACTTT.

The chain links TRBV7-9 to TRBJ2-5, with 11 positions matching TRBD1. This CDR3 is 15 amino acids long. V was clipped by 4 bases and J by 5 bases; unmatched bases: 6. In germline, CDR1 is SEHNR, CDR2 FQNEAQ (reference sequence). In DNA, the CDR3 is TGTGCCAGCAGCTCCTGGACAGGGGGCGGGGAGACCCAGTACTTC. Protein sequence: CASSSWTGGGETQYF.

This CDR3 reads CASSQDAGAGTDTQYF. CDR3 nucleotides: TGTGCCAGCAGCCAAGATGCGGGAGCCGGCACAGATACGCAGTATTTT. V gene TRBV14 combines with J gene TRBJ2-3, with 7 bases aligning to TRBD2. The CDR3 consists of 16 residues. Trimming at V came to 0 bases and at J to 1 base, leaving 4 bases not matched to a gene. The germline V gene encodes CDR1 SGHDN and CDR2 FVKESK.

The chain carries TRBV4-2 and TRBJ1-4, with 8 bases fitting TRBD1. CDR3 length: 16 amino acids. Germline CDR1 reads LGHNA; CDR2 reads YNFKEQ. V lost 0 bases, J lost 8 bases, and 8 bases stayed unmatched. CDR3 sequence (DNA): TGTGCCAGCAGCCAAGATTGGACAGGGAGTACGGAAAAACTGTTTTTT. Amino acid sequence: CASSQDWTGSTEKLFF.

This clone was observed once. The J gene is TRBJ2-1, the V gene TRBV7-2; 10 bases align to TRBD2. Germline assignment: CDR1 SGHTA and CDR2 FQGNSA. V was clipped by 1 base and J by 6 bases; unmatched bases: 3. The length of the CDR3 is 15 residues. This CDR3 is CASSLDSGGINEQFF. In DNA, the CDR3 is TGTGCCAGCAGCTTAGATAGCGGGGGGATCAATGAGCAGTTCTTC.

The chain links TRBV9 to TRBJ2-1; a weak D match, TRBD1 (5 bases). Trimming took off 4 bases at V and 1 base at J, with 12 bases between the two ends. The CDR3 length is 15 residues. Germline assignment: CDR1 SGDLS and CDR2 YYNGEE. The CDR3 loop reads CASSPTASSYNEQFF. DNA of the CDR3: TGTGCCAGCAGCCCGACAGCTTCGTCCTACAATGAGCAGTTCTTC.

The V and J genes are TRBV27 and TRBJ2-4, with a possible D match to TRBD1 (6 bases). V lost 0 bases to trimming and J lost 7 bases, with 16 bases between them. CDR1 and CDR2 (germline): MNHEY, SMNVEV (reference sequence). The length of the CDR3 is 16 residues. Written as DNA, the CDR3 is TGTGCCAGCAGTTTATCTGATCGACAGGTCCGTAACATTCAGTACTTC. It translates to CASSLSDRQVRNIQYF.

V usage is TRBV6-6 and J usage is TRBJ2-7, with no clear D. Germline CDR1 is MNHNY and CDR2 is SVGAGI (reference sequence). Trimming pared 2 bases from V and 2 bases from J, leaving 13 bases between. This CDR3 has 15 residues. The CDR3: CASSYPQDITYEQYF. Here the CDR3 DNA reads TGTGCCAGCAGTTACCCCCAGGATATCACCTACGAGCAGTACTTC.

The V call is TRBV2, the J call TRBJ1-1; 10 positions agree with TRBD1. The CDR3 covers 16 residues. Germline V CDR1 and CDR2: SNHLY, FYNNEI. Unmatched junction bases numbered 8, after V lost 7 bases and J lost 0 bases. CDR3: CASIPRQGAVNTEAFF. DNA for the CDR3: TGTGCCAGCATTCCCAGACAGGGGGCCGTGAACACTGAAGCTTTCTTT.

This clone has a single count. Other DNA sequences in this specimen translate into the identical CDR3. The V call is TRBV7-2, the J call TRBJ2-7; the match to TRBD2 covers 10 bases. The CDR3 is 15 amino acids. CDR1 is SGHTA, CDR2 FQGNSA, per germline. J lost 2 bases, V lost 6 bases, and 7 bases had no gene match. CDR3: CASSSRTSGTYEQYF. DNA of the CDR3: TGTGCCAGCAGTTCCCGGACTAGCGGAACCTACGAGCAGTACTTC.

The J gene is TRBJ1-2, the V gene TRBV2, with D possibly being TRBD1 (6 bases). With 1 base removed from V and 4 bases from J, the gap between germline ends came to 10 bases. CDR1 and CDR2 (germline): SNHLY, FYNNEI. The CDR3 spans 14 residues. CDR3 bases: TGTGCCAGCAGTGAAGAACAGGGCTTCTATGGCTACACCTTC. Translation: CASSEEQGFYGYTF.

V and J are TRBV10-1 and TRBJ2-3; D remains ambiguous. CDR1 is WNHNN and CDR2 is SYGVQD in the germline V gene (reference sequence). This CDR3 contains 14 residues. V lost 7 bases and J lost 5, with 16 bases in between. The CDR3 DNA reads as TGCGCCAGCATGCCCATGGTTTCGGGAGATACGCAGTATTTT. Its protein is CASMPMVSGDTQYF.

This CDR3 is CASSQDTQGYTEAFF. CDR3 DNA sequence: TGCGCCAGCAGCCAAGATACCCAGGGCTACACTGAAGCTTTCTTT. The rearrangement links TRBV4-1 to TRBJ1-1, with a weak D call TRBD1 (5 bases). The CDR3 length is 15 residues. V gave up 0 bases and J gave up 3 bases, with 11 bases separating them. The germline CDR1 and CDR2 sequences are MGHRA and YSYEKL.

CDR3 bases: TGTGCTAGTGGTTTGGGGGACGGACAGGGGTCCTCCTACGAGCAGTACTTC. Translated, it gives CASGLGDGQGSSYEQYF. This sequence joins TRBV12-5 and TRBJ2-7, with TRBD1 identical over 9 bases. V was clipped by 1 base and J by 0 bases; unmatched bases: 7. The V gene's germline CDR1 is LGHNT and CDR2 FRNRAP. This CDR3 region has 17 residues.

This clone was detected a few times. The chain couples TRBV6-4 to TRBJ1-1, with TRBD1 matching over 8 bases. The CDR3 loop spans 15 amino acids. Germline values: CDR1 MRHNA, CDR2 SNTAGT. The J segment lost 7 bases and the V segment lost 4 bases, leaving 11 bases of the junction unmatched. The CDR3 reads CASSGQGTGRDEAFF. The CDR3 DNA follows: TGTGCCAGCAGTGGCCAAGGGACAGGCCGGGATGAAGCTTTCTTT.

The DNA of the CDR3 is TGCGCCAGCAGTGTTGAAGCGGGGGGTGGGAACAATGAGCAGTTCTTC. Translating gives CASSVEAGGGNNEQFF. The chain employs TRBV10-2 and TRBJ2-1; the match to TRBD2 covers 9 bases. CDR3 size: 16 residues. Trimming at V came to 4 bases and at J to 5 bases, leaving 9 bases not matched to a gene. The germline CDR1 and CDR2 sequences are WSHSY and SAAADI.